Listed below are T cell receptor beta chains from one sample, sequenced in a study of monozygotic twins with inflammatory bowel disease. TCRdb reanalyzed the 5' RACE reads, giving one entry per CDR3 protein sequence and no DNA. The sample holds around 400,000 distinct CDR3 sequences. Sequenced material: blood. The receptors shown here come from a human donor with ulcerative colitis or Crohn's disease, or a healthy co-twin of an affected twin (not recorded which). Both conserved end residues are part of each CDR3.

CAIGTGDGYTF,11,TRBV10-3,TRBJ1-2
CASSPLGEGQGSGAFF,16,TRBV5-1,TRBJ1-1
CASSPEARPETQYF,14,TRBV6-1,TRBJ2-5
CSASDRPSTDTQYF,14,TRBV20-1,TRBJ2-3
CASSLGTSGVGSSDTQYF,18,TRBV7-8,TRBJ2-3
CASGGDTKNIQYF,13,TRBV19,TRBJ2-4
CASSFALAADTQYF,14,TRBV5-1,TRBJ2-3
CASSATGRSPNTEAFF,16,TRBV2,TRBJ1-1
CAWSYSSEQYF,11,TRBV30,TRBJ2-7
CASSLASGGPLLDNEQFF,18,TRBV5-1,TRBJ2-1
CSARDSPTLYGYTF,14,TRBV20-1,TRBJ1-2
CSAGGLAGNIQYF,13,TRBV20-1,TRBJ2-4
CASSLALAGGRTGELFF,17,TRBV7-8,TRBJ2-2
CASSVAGTGGEQYF,14,TRBV9,TRBJ2-7
CASSLGSASEQFF,13,TRBV6-6,TRBJ2-1
CASTSRDRGYEQYF,14,TRBV12-3/TRBV12-4,TRBJ2-7
CASSLVREVREQFF,14,TRBV5-6,TRBJ2-1
CAWNKRQNTEAFF,13,TRBV30,TRBJ1-1
CASSLAGGGAADTQYF,16,TRBV5-1,TRBJ2-3